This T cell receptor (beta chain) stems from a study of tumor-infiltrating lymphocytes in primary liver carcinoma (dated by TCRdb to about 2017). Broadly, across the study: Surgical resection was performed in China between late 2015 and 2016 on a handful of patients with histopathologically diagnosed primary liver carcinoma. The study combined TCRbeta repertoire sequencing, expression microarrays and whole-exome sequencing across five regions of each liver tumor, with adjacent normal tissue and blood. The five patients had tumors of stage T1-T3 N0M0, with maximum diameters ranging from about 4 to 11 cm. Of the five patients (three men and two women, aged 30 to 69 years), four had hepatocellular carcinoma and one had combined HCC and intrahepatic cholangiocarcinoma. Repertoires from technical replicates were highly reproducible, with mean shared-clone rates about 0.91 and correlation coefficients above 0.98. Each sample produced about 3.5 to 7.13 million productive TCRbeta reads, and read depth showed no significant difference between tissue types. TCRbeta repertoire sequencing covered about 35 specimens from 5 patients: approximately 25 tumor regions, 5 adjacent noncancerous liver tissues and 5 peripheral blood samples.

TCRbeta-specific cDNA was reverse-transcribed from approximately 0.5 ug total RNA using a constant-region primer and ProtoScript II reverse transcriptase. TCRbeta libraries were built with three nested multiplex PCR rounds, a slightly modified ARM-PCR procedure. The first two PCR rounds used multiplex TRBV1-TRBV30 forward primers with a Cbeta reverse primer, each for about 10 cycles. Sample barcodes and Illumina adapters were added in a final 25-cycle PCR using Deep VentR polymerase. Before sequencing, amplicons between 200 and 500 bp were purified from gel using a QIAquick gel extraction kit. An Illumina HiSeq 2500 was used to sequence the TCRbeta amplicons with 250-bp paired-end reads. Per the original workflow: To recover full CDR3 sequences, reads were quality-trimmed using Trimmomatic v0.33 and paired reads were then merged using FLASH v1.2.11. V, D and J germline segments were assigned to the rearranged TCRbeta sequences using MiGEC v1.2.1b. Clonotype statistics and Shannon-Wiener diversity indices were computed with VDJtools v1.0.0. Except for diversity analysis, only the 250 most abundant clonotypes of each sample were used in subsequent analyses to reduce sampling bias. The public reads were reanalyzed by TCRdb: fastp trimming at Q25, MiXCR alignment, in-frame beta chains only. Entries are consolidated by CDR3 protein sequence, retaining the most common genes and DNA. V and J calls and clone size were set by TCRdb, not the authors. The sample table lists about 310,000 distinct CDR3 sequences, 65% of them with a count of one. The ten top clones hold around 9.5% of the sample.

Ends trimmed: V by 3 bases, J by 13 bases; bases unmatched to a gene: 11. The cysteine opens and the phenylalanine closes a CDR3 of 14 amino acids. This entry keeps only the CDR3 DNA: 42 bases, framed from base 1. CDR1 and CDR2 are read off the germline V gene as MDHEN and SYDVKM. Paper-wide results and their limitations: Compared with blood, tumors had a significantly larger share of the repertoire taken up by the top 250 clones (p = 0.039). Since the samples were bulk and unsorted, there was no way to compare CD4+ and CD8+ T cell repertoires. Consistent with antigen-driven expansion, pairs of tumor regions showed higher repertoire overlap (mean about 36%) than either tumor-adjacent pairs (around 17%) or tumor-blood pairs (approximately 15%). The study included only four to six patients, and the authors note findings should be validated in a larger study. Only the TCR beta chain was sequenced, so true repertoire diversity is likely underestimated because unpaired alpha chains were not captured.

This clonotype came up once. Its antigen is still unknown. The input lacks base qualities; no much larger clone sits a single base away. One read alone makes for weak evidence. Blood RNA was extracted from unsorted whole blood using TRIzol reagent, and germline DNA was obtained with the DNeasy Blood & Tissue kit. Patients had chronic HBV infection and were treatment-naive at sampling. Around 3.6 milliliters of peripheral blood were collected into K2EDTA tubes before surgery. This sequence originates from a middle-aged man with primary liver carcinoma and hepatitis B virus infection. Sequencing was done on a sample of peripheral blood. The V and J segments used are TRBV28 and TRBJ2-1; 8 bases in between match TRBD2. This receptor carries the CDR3 CASSFPGGTSTQFF. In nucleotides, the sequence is TGTGCCAGCAGTTTCCCGGGAGGGACCTCTACTCAGTTCTTC.